This T cell receptor (beta chain) was observed in a study of blood T cell repertoires in COVID-19. On the study more broadly: Specimens from acute and convalescent COVID-19 originated in the United States, Italy and Spain. PBMCs, B-cell-depleted T cells, or T cells were the source of the cDNA or gDNA that made up the material.

The data were produced by immunoSEQ multiplex PCR, yet TCRdb's version contains in-frame clones alone and is incomplete. This sample has more than 75,000 clones, with over 80% found just once. The CDR3 has 15 residues. From germline, CDR1 is MDHEN and CDR2 SYDVKM. V was trimmed by 6 bases and J by 8 bases, leaving 17 bases between them. The sequence was collected from a woman of 80 years or more with active or convalescent COVID-19. This rearrangement joins TRBV28 to TRBJ1-6; perhaps TRBD1 as D (6 bases). The sample was peripheral blood. Written as DNA, the CDR3 is TGTGCCAGCAGCCCGATACAGGGAGCGGATTCACCCCTCCACTTT. Its protein is CASSPIQGADSPLHF. The full variable domain, its missing parts supplied by reference TRBV28 and TRBJ1-6, is DVKVTQSSRYLVKRTGEKVFLECVQDMDHENMFWYRQDPGLGLRLIYFSYDVKMKEKGDIPEGYSVSREKKERFSLILESASTNQTSMYLCASSPIQGADSPLHFGNGTRLTVT.